This TCR beta chain derives from a study of T cell repertoires in ileal Crohn's disease. In the study overall: All patients had surgery for stricturing (about 61%) or penetrating (39%) disease. About half of patients got postoperative therapy: under twelve thiopurines, fewer than 20 anti-TNF. Biopsies of the neoterminal ileum at postoperative colonoscopy form M6 samples. General study points: Endoscopic recurrence occurred in every patient whose clonality exceeded 26.8%.

Some clones are missing from TCRdb's copy, which holds only in-frame ones; the method was immunoSEQ multiplex PCR. The sample has tens of thousands of clones; around 90% are singletons. Trimming cost V 6 bases and J 9 bases, with 12 bases left between them. The CDR3 runs 11 residues. Germline V gene lookup returns CDR1 SNHLY and CDR2 FYNNEI. Described time point: neoterminal ileum biopsy at postoperative endoscopy, about 6 months after surgery. Turning to this clone: Antigen: not known.

The chain has TRBV2 and TRBJ2-7; D perhaps matches TRBD1 (5 bases). Sequences were obtained from ileal tissue. This clonotype was sampled from an adult with Crohn's disease. The CDR3 coding sequence is TGTGCCAGCAGGGCAGGGTCCGGGCAGTACTTC. Its translation is CASRAGSGQYF.